Presented here are 8 T cell receptor beta chains from one specimen sequenced in a study of blood T cell repertoires in COVID-19. Assay used: immunoSEQ multiplex PCR; TCRdb lists only in-frame clones, some missing. The sample includes about 190,000 clones, approximately 84% of them seen just once. The source material was PBMCs or T cells enriched from blood (not recorded which). Receptor source: a woman aged 25 to 45 who had recovered from COVID-19.

V and J are TRBV19 and TRBJ2-1; D not certain. Germline V gene sequence: CDR1 LNHDA, CDR2 SQIVND (reference sequence). There are 14 residues in the CDR3. V lost 7 bases and J lost 0, with 10 bases in between. The CDR3 DNA sequence: TGTGCCAGTACCGATGTGGCCTCCTACAATGAGCAGTTCTTC. It yields the protein CASTDVASYNEQFF.

In DNA, the CDR3 is TGTGCCAGCAGTTCGACAGGGGTTGGGGAGCAGTACTTC. It is translated as CASSSTGVGEQYF. The chain carries TRBV27 and TRBJ2-7, with TRBD1 identical over 8 bases. CDR3 length equals 13 residues. V lost 4 bases, J lost 7 bases, and 6 bases stayed unmatched. Looked up from germline, CDR1 is MNHEY and CDR2 is SMNVEV (reference sequence).

CDR3 loop: CASSQRTGMGYGYTF. CDR3 nucleotides: TGTGCCAGCAGCCAGCGGACAGGGATGGGCTATGGCTACACCTTC. The rearrangement uses TRBV3-1 (or the pseudogene TRBV3-2) and TRBJ1-2; 8 bases align to TRBD1. This CDR3 spans 15 amino acids. CDR1 is LGHDT and CDR2 is YNNKEL in the germline V gene (reference sequence). J was trimmed by 4 bases and V by 3 bases; bases with no gene match: 7.

The rearrangement links TRBV5-3 to TRBJ1-6, with 8 bases lining up with TRBD1. TRBV5-3 is given ORF status, its function remaining uncertain. The CDR3 runs 17 residues. V lost 0 bases to trimming and J lost 6 bases; unmatched junction nucleotides: 8. DNA of the CDR3: TGTGCCAGAAGCTTGGGATTAGGACAGGGAGGTAATTCACCCCTCCACTTT. Translation: CARSLGLGQGGNSPLHF.

The chain combines TRBV11-3 with TRBJ2-2; 9 nucleotides line up with TRBD1. Germline assignment: CDR1 SGHNT and CDR2 YENEEA. V lost 1 base, J lost 3 bases, and 3 bases stayed unmatched. The CDR3 spans 16 residues. Written as DNA, the CDR3 is TGTGCCAGCAGCTTAGTGGGACAGGGAGACACCGGGGAGCTGTTTTTT. Protein: CASSLVGQGDTGELFF.

Only a few counts were recorded for this clone. The chain links TRBV19 to TRBJ1-5; maybe TRBD1 (5 bases). The CDR3 is made up of 15 amino acids. V lost 5 bases, J lost 3 bases, and 14 bases lay in between. The germline CDR1 and CDR2 sequences are LNHDA and SQIVND (reference sequence). CDR3 DNA sequence: TGTGCCAGTAGTCTCATGGCCAGGGCCAATCAGCCCCAGCATTTT. Protein: CASSLMARANQPQHF.

The chain recombines TRBV28 with TRBJ1-1, with 8 bases fitting TRBD1. CDR3 length: 12 amino acids. V dropped 9 bases and J dropped 2; count of bases not matched to a gene: 2. Germline CDR1 is MDHEN and CDR2 is SYDVKM. The CDR3 coding sequence is TGTGCCAGTGGGACAGGTAACACTGAAGCTTTCTTT. This encodes CASGTGNTEAFF.

The CDR3 reads CASSYGATEAFF. The CDR3 DNA follows: TGTGCCAGCAGTTACGGGGCCACTGAAGCTTTCTTT. The chain has TRBV6-2 or TRBV6-3 and TRBJ1-1; possibly TRBD1 for D (5 bases). The CDR3 is 12 residues long. With 2 bases removed from V and 4 bases from J, the gap between germline ends came to 5 bases. The germline V gene has CDR1 MNHEY and CDR2 SVGEGT.